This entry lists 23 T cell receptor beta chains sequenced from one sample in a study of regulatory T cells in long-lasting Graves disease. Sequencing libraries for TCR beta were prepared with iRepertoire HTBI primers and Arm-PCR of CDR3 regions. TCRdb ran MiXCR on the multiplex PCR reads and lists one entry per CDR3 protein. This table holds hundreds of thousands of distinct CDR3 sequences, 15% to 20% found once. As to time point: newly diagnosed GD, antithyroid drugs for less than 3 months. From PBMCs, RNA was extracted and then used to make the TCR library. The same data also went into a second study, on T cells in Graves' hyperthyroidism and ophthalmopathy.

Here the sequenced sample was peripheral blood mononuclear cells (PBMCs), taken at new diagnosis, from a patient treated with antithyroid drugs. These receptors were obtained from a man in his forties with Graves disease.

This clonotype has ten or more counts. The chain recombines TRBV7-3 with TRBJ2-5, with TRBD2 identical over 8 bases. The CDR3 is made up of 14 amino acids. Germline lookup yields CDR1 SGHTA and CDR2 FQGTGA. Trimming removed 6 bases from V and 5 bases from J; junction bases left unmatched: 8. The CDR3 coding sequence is TGTGCCAGCAGTCCCGGGACTAGTCGGGAGACCCAGTACTTC. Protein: CASSPGTSRETQYF. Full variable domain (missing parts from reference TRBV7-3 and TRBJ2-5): GAGVSQTPSNKVTEKGKYVELRCDPISGHTALYWYRQSLGQGPEFLIYFQGTGAADDSGLPNDRFFAVRPEGSVSTLKIQRTERGDSAVYLCASSPGTSRETQYFGPGTRLLVL.

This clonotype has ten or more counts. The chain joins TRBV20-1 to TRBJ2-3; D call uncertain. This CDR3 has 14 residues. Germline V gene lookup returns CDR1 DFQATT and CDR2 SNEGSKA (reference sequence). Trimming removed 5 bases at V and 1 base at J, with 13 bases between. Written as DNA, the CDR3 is TGCAGTGCTTTTAGGGCGGTAGGCACAGATACGCAGTATTTT. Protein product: CSAFRAVGTDTQYF.

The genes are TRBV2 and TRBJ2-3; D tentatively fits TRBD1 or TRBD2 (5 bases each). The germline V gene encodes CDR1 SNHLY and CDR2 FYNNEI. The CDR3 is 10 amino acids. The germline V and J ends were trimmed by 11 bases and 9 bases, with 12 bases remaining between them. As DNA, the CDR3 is TGTGCCGGGGGTGAATACACGCAGTATTTT. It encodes CAGGEYTQYF.

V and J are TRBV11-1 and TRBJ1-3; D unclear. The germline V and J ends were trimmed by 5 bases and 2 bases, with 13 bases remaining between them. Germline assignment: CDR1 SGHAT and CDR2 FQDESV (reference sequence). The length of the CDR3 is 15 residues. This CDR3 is CASSIRVSPGNTIYF. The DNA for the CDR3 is TGTGCCAGCAGCATCCGGGTCTCCCCTGGAAACACCATATATTTT.

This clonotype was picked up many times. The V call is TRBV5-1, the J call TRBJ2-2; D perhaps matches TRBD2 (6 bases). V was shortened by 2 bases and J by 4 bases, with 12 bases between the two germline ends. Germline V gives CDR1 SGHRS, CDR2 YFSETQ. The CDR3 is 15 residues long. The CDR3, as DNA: TGCGCCAGCAGCTTCCTCGGGAGTAGCACCGGGGAGCTGTTTTTT. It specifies CASSFLGSSTGELFF.

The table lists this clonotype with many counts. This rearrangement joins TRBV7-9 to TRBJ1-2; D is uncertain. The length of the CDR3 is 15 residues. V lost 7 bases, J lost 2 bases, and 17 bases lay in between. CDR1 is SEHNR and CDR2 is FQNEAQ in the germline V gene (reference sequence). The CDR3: CASNTLVEPNYGYTF. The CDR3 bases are TGTGCCAGCAACACCCTGGTGGAGCCGAACTATGGCTACACCTTC.

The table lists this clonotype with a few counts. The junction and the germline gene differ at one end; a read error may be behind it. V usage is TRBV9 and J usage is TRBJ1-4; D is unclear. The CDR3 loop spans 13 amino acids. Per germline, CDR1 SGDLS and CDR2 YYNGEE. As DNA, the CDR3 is TGCGCCAGTGGTGGCACGGCCGGTGAAAAACTGTTTTTT. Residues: CASGGTAGEKLFF.

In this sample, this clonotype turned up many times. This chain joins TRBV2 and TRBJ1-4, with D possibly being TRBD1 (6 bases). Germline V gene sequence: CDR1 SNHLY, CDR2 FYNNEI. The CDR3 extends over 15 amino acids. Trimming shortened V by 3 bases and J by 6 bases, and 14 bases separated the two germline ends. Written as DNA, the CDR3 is TGTGCCAGCAGTGATAGGGGGAAGGGGTATGAAAAACTGTTTTTT. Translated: CASSDRGKGYEKLFF.

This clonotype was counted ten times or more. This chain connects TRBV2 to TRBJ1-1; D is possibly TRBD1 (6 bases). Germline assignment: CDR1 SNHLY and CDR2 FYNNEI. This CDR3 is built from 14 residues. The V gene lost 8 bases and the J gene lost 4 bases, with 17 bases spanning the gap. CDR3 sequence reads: CASPGRGRGTEAFF. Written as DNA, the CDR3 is TGTGCCAGCCCCGGCAGGGGCAGAGGCACTGAAGCTTTCTTT.

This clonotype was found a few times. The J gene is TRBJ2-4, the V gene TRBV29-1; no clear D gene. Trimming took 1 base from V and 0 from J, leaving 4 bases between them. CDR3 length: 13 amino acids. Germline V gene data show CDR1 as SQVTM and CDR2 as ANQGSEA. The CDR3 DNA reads TGCAGCGTTGAAGGGATAGCCAAAAACATTCAGTACTTC. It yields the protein CSVEGIAKNIQYF.

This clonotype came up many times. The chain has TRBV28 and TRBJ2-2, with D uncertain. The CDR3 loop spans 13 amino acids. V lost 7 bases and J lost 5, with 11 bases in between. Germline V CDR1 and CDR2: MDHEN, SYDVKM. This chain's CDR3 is CASTPYRTGELFF. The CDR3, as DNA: TGTGCCAGCACCCCTTACAGAACCGGGGAGCTGTTTTTT.

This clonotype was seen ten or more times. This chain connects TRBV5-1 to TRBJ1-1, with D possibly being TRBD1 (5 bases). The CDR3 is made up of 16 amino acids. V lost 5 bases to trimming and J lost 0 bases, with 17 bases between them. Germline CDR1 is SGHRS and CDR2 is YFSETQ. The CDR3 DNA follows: TGCGCCAGCAGGGCGGAGTCAGGGTTTATGAACACTGAAGCTTTCTTT. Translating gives CASRAESGFMNTEAFF. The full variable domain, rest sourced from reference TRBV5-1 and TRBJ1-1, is KAGVTQTPRYLIKTRGQQVTLSCSPISGHRSVSWYQQTPGQGLQFLFEYFSETQRNKGNFPGRFSGRQFSNSRSEMNVSTLELGDSALYLCASRAESGFMNTEAFFGQGTRLTVV.

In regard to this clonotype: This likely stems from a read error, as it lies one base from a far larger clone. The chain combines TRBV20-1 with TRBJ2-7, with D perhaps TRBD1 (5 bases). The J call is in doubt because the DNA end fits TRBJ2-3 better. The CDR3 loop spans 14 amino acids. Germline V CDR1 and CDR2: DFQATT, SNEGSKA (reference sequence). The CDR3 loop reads CSARVSGNADTQYF. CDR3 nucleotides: TGCAGTGCTAGAGTTTCAGGGAACGCAGATACGCAGTATTTT.

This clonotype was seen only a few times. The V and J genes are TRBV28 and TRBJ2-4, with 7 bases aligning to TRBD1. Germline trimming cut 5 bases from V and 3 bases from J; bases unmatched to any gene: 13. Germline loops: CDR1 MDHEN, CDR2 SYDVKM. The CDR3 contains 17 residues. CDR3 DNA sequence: TGTGCCAGCAGTACGCCGAGACAGGGCTTCGACAAAAACATTCAGTACTTC. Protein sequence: CASSTPRQGFDKNIQYF.

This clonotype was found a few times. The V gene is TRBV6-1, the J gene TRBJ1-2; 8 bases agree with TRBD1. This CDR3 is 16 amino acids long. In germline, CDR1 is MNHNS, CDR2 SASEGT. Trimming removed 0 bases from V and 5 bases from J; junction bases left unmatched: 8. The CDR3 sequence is CASSEARAGGYYGYTF. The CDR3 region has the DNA TGTGCCAGCAGTGAAGCCCGGGCAGGGGGCTATTATGGCTACACCTTC.

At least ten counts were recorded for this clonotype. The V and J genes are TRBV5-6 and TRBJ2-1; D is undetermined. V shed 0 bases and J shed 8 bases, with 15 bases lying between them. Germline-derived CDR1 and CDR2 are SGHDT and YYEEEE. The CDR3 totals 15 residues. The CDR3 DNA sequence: TGTGCCAGCAGCTTGGAGCAAGGGATACAGTATGAGCAGTTCTTC. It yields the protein CASSLEQGIQYEQFF.

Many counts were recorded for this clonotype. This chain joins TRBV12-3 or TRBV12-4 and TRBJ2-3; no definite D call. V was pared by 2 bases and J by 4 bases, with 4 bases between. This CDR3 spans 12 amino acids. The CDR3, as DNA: TGTGCCAGCAGTTTAACCGCAGATACGCAGTATTTT. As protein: CASSLTADTQYF.

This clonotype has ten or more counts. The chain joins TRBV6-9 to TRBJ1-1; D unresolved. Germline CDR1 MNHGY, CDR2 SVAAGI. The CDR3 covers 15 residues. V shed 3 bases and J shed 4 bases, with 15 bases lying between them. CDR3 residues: CASSYQSPTVTEAFF. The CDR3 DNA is TGTGCCAGCAGTTACCAGAGCCCGACGGTCACTGAAGCTTTCTTT.

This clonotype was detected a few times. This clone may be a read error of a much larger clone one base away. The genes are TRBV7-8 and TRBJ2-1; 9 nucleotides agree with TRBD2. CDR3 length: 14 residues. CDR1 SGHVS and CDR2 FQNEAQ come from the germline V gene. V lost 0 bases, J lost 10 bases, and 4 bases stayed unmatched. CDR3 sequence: CASSLARGGWEQFF. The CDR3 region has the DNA TGTGCCAGCAGCTTAGCGCGGGGGGGCTGGGAGCAGTTCTTC.

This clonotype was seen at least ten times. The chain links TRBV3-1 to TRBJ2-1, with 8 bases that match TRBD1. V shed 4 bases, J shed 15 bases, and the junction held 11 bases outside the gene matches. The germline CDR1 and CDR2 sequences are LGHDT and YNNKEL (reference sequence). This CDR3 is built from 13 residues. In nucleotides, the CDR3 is TGTGCCAGCAGCCCTCTGCGGACAGGGTCGTGGTTCTTC. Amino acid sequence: CASSPLRTGSWFF.

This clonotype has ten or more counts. In DNA form, the CDR3 reads TGTGCCAGCAGTTACCAGGTGTGGCGGGACCTCTACGAGCAGTACTTC. This encodes CASSYQVWRDLYEQYF. The chain links TRBV6-9 to TRBJ2-7; tentative D call: TRBD2 (6 bases). The CDR3 contains 16 residues. V lost 3 bases and J lost 3, with 18 bases in between. Per germline, CDR1 MNHGY and CDR2 SVAAGI.

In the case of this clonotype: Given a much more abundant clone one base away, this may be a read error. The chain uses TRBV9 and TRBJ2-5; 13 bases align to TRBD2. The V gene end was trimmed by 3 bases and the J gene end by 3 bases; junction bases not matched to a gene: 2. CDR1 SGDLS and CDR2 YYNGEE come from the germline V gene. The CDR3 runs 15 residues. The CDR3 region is CASSAGTSGEETQYF. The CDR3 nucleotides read TGTGCCAGCAGCGCCGGGACTAGCGGGGAAGAGACCCAGTACTTC.

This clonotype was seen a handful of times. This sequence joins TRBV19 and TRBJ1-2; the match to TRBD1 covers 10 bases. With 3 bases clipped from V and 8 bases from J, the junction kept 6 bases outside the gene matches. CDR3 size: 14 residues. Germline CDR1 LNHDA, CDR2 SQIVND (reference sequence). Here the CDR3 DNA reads TGTGCCAGTAGTATCCAAAGGACAGGGGGAGGCTACACCTTC. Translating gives CASSIQRTGGGYTF.